Following are 24 T cell receptor beta chains from one sample sequenced in a study of blood T cell repertoires in COVID-19. Clones were read by immunoSEQ multiplex PCR, and TCRdb kept only the in-frame ones, dropping some. Here the sample spans some 270,000 clones, 70% to 90% being singletons. Material: peripheral blood. The source of these receptors is a woman in her 70s with acute or convalescent COVID-19.

This chain links TRBV30 with TRBJ2-1; TRBD1 is a possible D gene (6 bases). V was trimmed by 6 bases and J by 4 bases, leaving 13 bases between them. Germline lookup yields CDR1 GTSNPN and CDR2 SVGIG (reference sequence). The CDR3 is 13 residues long. The CDR3 region has the DNA TGTGCCTGTGACAGGAAGATTTACAATGAGCAGTTCTTC. It is translated as CACDRKIYNEQFF.

In this sample, this clone turned up once. The chain joins TRBV3-1 (or the pseudogene TRBV3-2) to TRBJ2-2; D is unclear. The CDR3 consists of 15 residues. V was trimmed by 1 base and J by 1 base, leaving 7 bases between them. Germline loops: CDR1 LGHDT, CDR2 YNNKEL (reference sequence). CDR3 coding DNA: TGTGCCAGCAGCCAAGGCCAGGTGAACACCGGGGAGCTGTTTTTT. Translating gives CASSQGQVNTGELFF.

This chain connects TRBV29-1 to TRBJ1-1, with 7 bases identical to TRBD1. Trimming at V came to 5 bases and at J to 0 bases, leaving 9 bases not matched to a gene. The germline V gene has CDR1 SQVTM and CDR2 ANQGSEA. CDR3 size: 15 residues. CDR3 amino acids: CSVTRLRGVNTEAFF. CDR3 bases: TGCAGCGTTACAAGGCTCAGGGGGGTGAACACTGAAGCTTTCTTT.

V gene TRBV6-5 combines with J gene TRBJ1-1, with unresolved D. Germline values: CDR1 MNHEY, CDR2 SVGAGI. This CDR3 has 13 amino acids. The V end was cut by 4 bases, the J end by 7 bases, with 13 bases between. CDR3 loop: CASSLGLGYEAFF. In nucleotides, the CDR3 is TGTGCCAGCAGTTTGGGCCTCGGCTATGAAGCTTTCTTT.

This sequence joins TRBV18 and TRBJ2-1; D uncertain. This CDR3 contains 12 residues. Germline V gene lookup returns CDR1 KGHSH and CDR2 LQKENI. The V end lost 3 bases, the J end lost 7 bases, and 7 bases lay between the germline ends. As DNA, the CDR3 is TGTGCCAGCTCACCGGCGGAAAATGAGCAGTTCTTC. Amino acid sequence: CASSPAENEQFF. Using reference TRBV18 and TRBJ2-1 for the parts outside the CDR3, the full variable domain is NAGVMQNPRHLVRRRGQEARLRCSPMKGHSHVYWYRQLPEEGLKFMVYLQKENIIDESGMPKERFSAEFPKEGPSILRIQQVVRGDSAAYFCASSPAENEQFFGPGTRLTVL.

The CDR3 reads CASSSIRDTQYF. The DNA for the CDR3 is TGTGCCAGCAGCTCGATCAGAGATACGCAGTATTTT. The chain links TRBV5-4 to TRBJ2-3; D gene ambiguous. Germline V CDR1 and CDR2: SGHNT, YYREEE (reference sequence). The length of the CDR3 is 12 residues. Trimming pared 3 bases from V and 5 bases from J, leaving 7 bases between.

The rearrangement joins TRBV3-1 (or the pseudogene TRBV3-2) to TRBJ1-1; D gene unclear. Germline V lookup: CDR1 LGHDT, CDR2 YNNKEL (reference sequence). Trimming left V 2 bases short and J 2 bases short, with 6 bases between. The CDR3 extends over 13 amino acids. The CDR3 nucleotides read TGTGCCAGCAGCCAAAAATATAACACTGAAGCTTTCTTT. Its translation is CASSQKYNTEAFF.

The chain joins TRBV6-5 to TRBJ1-6; D remains unclear. V was shortened by 9 bases and J by 9 bases, with 15 bases between the two germline ends. Germline CDR1 and CDR2: MNHEY and SVGAGI. CDR3 length: 13 residues. The CDR3: CASSREGSSPLHF. CDR3 sequence (DNA): TGTGCCAGTTCAAGGGAGGGAAGTTCACCCCTCCACTTT.

This chain uses TRBV2 with TRBJ1-2, with D perhaps matching TRBD1 (6 bases). Deletions cut 3 bases from V and 13 bases from J, with 21 bases between. This CDR3 contains 14 residues. Germline V gene lookup returns CDR1 SNHLY and CDR2 FYNNEI. The CDR3 sequence: CASSEVTGNLLVTF. The CDR3 nucleotides are TGTGCCAGCAGTGAGGTTACAGGGAATTTGTTGGTCACCTTC.

The chain links TRBV3-1 (or the pseudogene TRBV3-2) to TRBJ1-1; the D is unclear. Germline V gene data show CDR1 as LGHDT and CDR2 as YNNKEL (reference sequence). V lost 0 bases and J 1 base, leaving 12 bases between the germline ends. The CDR3 has 16 residues. The CDR3 DNA sequence: TGTGCCAGCAGCCAAGATTGGCGGCGGAAGAACACTGAAGCTTTCTTT. Amino acid sequence: CASSQDWRRKNTEAFF.

The chain links TRBV3-1 (or the pseudogene TRBV3-2) to TRBJ1-1; TRBD1 aligns across 10 bases. Germline loops: CDR1 LGHDT, CDR2 YNNKEL (reference sequence). CDR3 length equals 17 residues. The junction had 8 bases not matched to a gene; V was cut back by 4 bases and J by 0 bases. The CDR3 coding sequence is TGTGCCAGCAGCCCTCCGGGACAGGGGCCTGTGAACACTGAAGCTTTCTTT. This translates into CASSPPGQGPVNTEAFF.

The V call is TRBV18, the J call TRBJ1-1, with D tentatively TRBD1 (6 bases). The V end lost 3 bases, the J end lost 9 bases, and 8 bases lay between the germline ends. This CDR3 has 11 amino acids. Germline lookup yields CDR1 KGHSH and CDR2 LQKENI. Here the CDR3 DNA reads TGTGCCAGCTCACCCCGGGACAAAGCTTTCTTT. Translation: CASSPRDKAFF.

The chain uses TRBV5-1 and TRBJ1-5, with D tentatively TRBD1 (5 bases). From germline, CDR1 is SGHRS and CDR2 YFSETQ. V gave up 0 bases and J gave up 3 bases, with 10 bases separating them. The CDR3 sequence is 15 residues long. Here the CDR3 reads CASSLEGPNNQPQHF. CDR3 DNA sequence: TGCGCCAGCAGCTTGGAGGGGCCCAACAATCAGCCCCAGCATTTT.

This clone came up once. The chain joins TRBV4-1 to TRBJ2-3; possibly TRBD2 for D (5 bases). Between the trimmed V and J ends, which lost 4 bases and 4 bases, there was a span of 18 bases. The CDR3 totals 16 residues. Germline-derived CDR1 and CDR2 are MGHRA and YSYEKL. Here the CDR3 DNA reads TGCGCCAGCAGCCTTCTCTCTCCGGGGATCCCAGATACGCAGTATTTT. Protein sequence: CASSLLSPGIPDTQYF.

This chain uses TRBV5-1 with TRBJ2-5; 9 nucleotides line up with TRBD1. The V gene's germline CDR1 is SGHRS and CDR2 YFSETQ. The CDR3 length is 15 residues. The junction had 7 bases not matched to a gene; V was cut back by 4 bases and J by 3 bases. The CDR3 reads CASSVWTGEKETQYF. DNA of the CDR3: TGCGCCAGCAGCGTATGGACAGGGGAGAAAGAGACCCAGTACTTC.

A few counts support this clone. V usage is TRBV24-1 and J usage is TRBJ2-2, with 10 positions matching TRBD1. V dropped 12 bases and J dropped 5; count of bases not matched to a gene: 2. The CDR3 length is 12 residues. CDR1 and CDR2 (germline): KGHDR, SFDVKD. CDR3 in amino acids: CASGQGTGELFF. CDR3 coding DNA: TGTGCCTCGGGACAGGGGACCGGGGAGCTGTTTTTT.

This clone was recorded once. The chain combines TRBV2 with TRBJ1-2, with D uncertain. Deletions cut 6 bases from V and 5 bases from J, with 13 bases between. Germline V gene lookup returns CDR1 SNHLY and CDR2 FYNNEI. The CDR3 runs 13 residues. The CDR3 region is CASSLGPTYGYTF. Here the CDR3 DNA reads TGTGCCAGCAGCCTGGGCCCCACATATGGCTACACCTTC. The whole variable domain, remainder taken from reference TRBV2 and TRBJ1-2, is EPEVTQTPSHQVTQMGQEVILRCVPISNHLYFYWYRQILGQKVEFLVSFYNNEISEKSEIFDDQFSVERPDGSNFTLKIRSTKLEDSAMYFCASSLGPTYGYTFGSGTRLTVV.

The chain has TRBV4-1 and TRBJ2-1; no firm D call. Germline loops: CDR1 MGHRA, CDR2 YSYEKL. This CDR3 region has 14 residues. Trimming left V 4 bases short and J 3 bases short, with 10 bases between. The CDR3 spells CASSPRGFYNEQFF. The CDR3 DNA reads TGCGCCAGCAGCCCCCGAGGCTTCTACAATGAGCAGTTCTTC.

V usage is TRBV3-1 (or the pseudogene TRBV3-2) and J usage is TRBJ1-2; D is unclear. Germline V CDR1 and CDR2: LGHDT, YNNKEL (reference sequence). V lost 1 base, J lost 4 bases, and 7 bases lay in between. The CDR3 covers 13 residues. CDR3 sequence: CASSQGSLYGYTF. In nucleotides, the CDR3 is TGTGCCAGCAGCCAAGGCAGTCTCTATGGCTACACCTTC.

The chain is built from TRBV5-1 and TRBJ1-1, with 9 bases fitting TRBD1. V trimming: 2 bases; J trimming: 4 bases; junction bases outside the gene matches: 9. This CDR3 contains 16 residues. Germline V gene lookup returns CDR1 SGHRS and CDR2 YFSETQ. CDR3 residues: CASSFRTGDGVTEAFF. CDR3 nucleotides: TGCGCCAGCAGCTTTAGGACAGGGGATGGGGTCACTGAAGCTTTCTTT.

The chain carries TRBV25-1 and TRBJ1-1; D is unclear. Trimming cost V 3 bases and J 10 bases, with 12 bases left between them. Germline lookup yields CDR1 MGHDK and CDR2 SYGVNS. CDR3 size: 12 residues. DNA of the CDR3: TGTGCCAGCAGTGACCCCGGGAGAGGAGCTTTCTTT. This encodes CASSDPGRGAFF.

This clone was recorded a few times. The rearrangement uses TRBV18 and TRBJ2-2; D remains unclear. CDR1 and CDR2 from the germline V gene are KGHSH and LQKENI. The CDR3 sequence is 13 residues long. The ends were cut back, 6 bases at V and 4 bases at J, with 9 bases in the middle. Here the CDR3 DNA reads TGTGCCAGCTCCGCACTACCCACCGGGGAGCTGTTTTTT. Translated: CASSALPTGELFF. The full variable domain, completed using reference TRBV18 and TRBJ2-2, is NAGVMQNPRHLVRRRGQEARLRCSPMKGHSHVYWYRQLPEEGLKFMVYLQKENIIDESGMPKERFSAEFPKEGPSILRIQQVVRGDSAAYFCASSALPTGELFFGEGSRLTVL.

Turning to this clone: The junction shows a germline mismatch at one end, possibly a read error. This CDR3 is CASSAATKEKLFF. The DNA for the CDR3 is TGCGCCAGCAGCGCCGCAACTAAAGAAAAACTGTTTTTT. V usage is TRBV5-1 and J usage is TRBJ1-4; no definite D call. The CDR3 extends over 13 amino acids. Germline lookup yields CDR1 SGHRS and CDR2 YFSETQ.

This clone has just a few counts. The V and J genes are TRBV12-3 or TRBV12-4 and TRBJ1-5; D is ambiguous. The CDR3 sequence is 12 residues long. Trimming left V 5 bases short and J 6 bases short, with 8 bases between. This CDR3 is CASSGFRQPQHF. The CDR3 bases are TGTGCCAGCAGTGGCTTTCGTCAGCCCCAGCATTTT.